Here is one TCR beta chain with its context. Assay: immunoSEQ multiplex PCR; the TCRdb copy retains only in-frame clones and omits some. The sample has about 32,000 clones; over 75% are singletons. The sample comes from a study of radiotherapy plus CTLA-4 blockade in lung cancer. V lost 0 bases and J lost 0, with 8 bases in between. There are 15 residues in the CDR3. Germline CDR1 reads MNHEY; CDR2 reads SMNVEV (reference sequence). The TCR originated in a human donor with non-small cell lung cancer that progressed on radiotherapy plus ipilimumab. The V and J genes are TRBV27 and TRBJ1-2; D is possibly TRBD1 (5 bases). Here the sequenced sample was peripheral blood, taken from a patient treated with radiotherapy plus ipilimumab. The DNA for the CDR3 is TGTGCCAGCAGTTTATCAGGGGCGTCTAACTATGGCTACACCTTC. Translating it yields CASSLSGASNYGYTF.